This T cell receptor beta chain was observed in a study of T cell responses to AZD1222 COVID-19 vaccine. The study, taken as a whole, reports: The sample set comprised mostly white British donors with more females, and clonal diversity was possibly underestimated. Repertoires were obtained only post-peak T cell response.

With regard to this clone: Antigen unknown.

The CDR3 sequence is 17 residues long. Germline V gives CDR1 SNHLY, CDR2 FYNNEI. The V and J ends lost 3 bases and 2 bases, in that order; junction bases with no gene match: 9. The repertoire was sequenced with immunoSEQ multiplex PCR; TCRdb's copy has only in-frame clones and lacks some. The sample consists of roughly 150,000 clones, 75% to 95% of them appearing once. The receptor's source is an adult in good health. Source: peripheral blood, taken on day 0 of AZD1222 vaccination. The chain couples TRBV2 to TRBJ2-3; 9 positions agree with TRBD2. CDR3 DNA sequence: TGTGCCAGCAGTGATTTTTTAGCGGGAGTGAACACAGATACGCAGTATTTT. Translated, it gives CASSDFLAGVNTDTQYF.